The 8 T cell receptor beta chains below all came from one sample that was sequenced in a study of long-term antiretroviral therapy in people with HIV. Version v3.0 of the immunoSEQ assay ran at survey level. Libraries were prepared by immunoSEQ multiplex PCR; TCRdb keeps only in-frame clonotypes and omits some of them. The table has roughly 17,000 clones, just under 80% seen once. Specimen: unsorted PBMCs, collected 0.3 years after starting antiretroviral therapy. Source of these receptors: a woman between 50 and 59 years old with HIV.

V usage is TRBV19 and J usage is TRBJ1-1; D remains ambiguous. Looked up from germline, CDR1 is LNHDA and CDR2 is SQIVND (reference sequence). The CDR3 has 14 amino acids. The ends were cut back, 1 base at V and 4 bases at J, with 10 bases in the middle. CDR3 amino acids: CASSIGASRTEAFF. CDR3 sequence (DNA): TGTGCCAGTAGTATAGGGGCGAGCCGCACTGAAGCTTTCTTT.

In its sample, this clone was seen once. The chain combines TRBV5-6 with TRBJ1-1; no firm D call. V was clipped by 2 bases and J by 3 bases, with 8 bases between them. The germline CDR1 and CDR2 sequences are SGHDT and YYEEEE. There are 13 residues in the CDR3. As DNA, the CDR3 is TGTGCCAGCAGCTTAAGGGCGGACACTGAAGCTTTCTTT. The encoded protein is CASSLRADTEAFF.

The rearrangement links TRBV7-6 to TRBJ1-5, with D possibly matching TRBD1 (5 bases). Per the germline V gene, CDR1 is SGHVS and CDR2 is FNYEAQ. CDR3 length equals 17 residues. Between the trimmed V and J ends, which lost 2 bases and 1 base, there was a span of 15 bases. This CDR3 is CASSLNPPGTSNQPQHF. In DNA, the CDR3 is TGTGCCAGCAGCTTAAATCCCCCAGGGACCAGCAATCAGCCCCAGCATTTT.

The chain recombines TRBV6-1 with TRBJ1-3; D is uncertain. The CDR3 consists of 12 residues. Between the trimmed V and J ends, which lost 4 bases and 3 bases, there was a span of 4 bases. Germline assignment: CDR1 MNHNS and CDR2 SASEGT. CDR3 sequence: CASSGLGNTIYF. The CDR3 region has the DNA TGTGCCAGCAGTGGGCTTGGAAACACCATATATTTT.

V gene TRBV4-2 combines with J gene TRBJ1-4; the D gene is possibly TRBD1 (6 bases). Between the trimmed V and J ends, which lost 0 bases and 7 bases, there was a span of 15 bases. The germline V gene has CDR1 LGHNA and CDR2 YNFKEQ. This CDR3 has 16 residues. As DNA, the CDR3 is TGTGCCAGCAGCCAAGATTGGAGGGGGGGATCTGAAAAACTGTTTTTT. Its protein product is CASSQDWRGGSEKLFF.

The chain joins TRBV30 to TRBJ2-7; D is unclear. Between the trimmed V and J ends, which lost 0 bases and 0 bases, there was a span of 6 bases. This CDR3 is 13 amino acids long. Germline CDR1 and CDR2: GTSNPN and SVGIG (reference sequence). The CDR3 region is CAWSVINSYEQYF. DNA for the CDR3: TGTGCCTGGAGTGTAATCAACTCCTACGAGCAGTACTTC.

The chain carries TRBV9 and TRBJ1-1, with D unclear. V lost 0 bases and J 1 base, leaving 7 bases between the germline ends. This CDR3 spans 14 amino acids. Germline V gene data show CDR1 as SGDLS and CDR2 as YYNGEE. DNA of the CDR3: TGTGCCAGCAGCGTAGCTGACGCGAACACTGAAGCTTTCTTT. As protein: CASSVADANTEAFF.

V and J are TRBV5-5 and TRBJ2-7; 9 nucleotides align to TRBD2. The CDR3 is made up of 13 amino acids. Unmatched junction bases numbered 2, after V lost 3 bases and J lost 4 bases. The V gene's germline CDR1 is SGHKS and CDR2 YYEKEE (reference sequence). CDR3 sequence (DNA): TGTGCCAGCAGCTCGGGACTAGCTTACGAGCAGTACGTC. Protein sequence: CASSSGLAYEQYV.